Shown below are 5 T cell receptor beta chains from a single sample sequenced in a study of T cell clonality in common variable immunodeficiency. Only in-frame clones appear in the TCRdb table, and some are missing; sequencing was by immunoSEQ multiplex PCR. Singletons are absent from the sample, which has some 30,000 clones. Overall study results and limits: Fewer deletions and N-nucleotide insertions were reportedly seen in common variable immunodeficiency TCR beta sequences.

No cognate antigen is known for these TCRs. Sequencing used peripheral blood mononuclear cells. These receptors originate from a human donor with common variable immunodeficiency.

This clone was found many times. The CDR3 end is not reached by the read, which stops 3 residues before it; the germline J gene fills it in. The chain employs TRBV15 and TRBJ1-5, with D unresolved. Germline CDR1 LNHNV, CDR2 YYDKDF (reference sequence). V dropped 5 bases and J dropped 4 bases, with 9 bases sitting between them. This CDR3 contains 13 residues. The CDR3 DNA, read in part, is TGTGCCACCAGCGCTGGCGGGAATCAGCCC. It encodes CATSAGGNQP. The complete CDR3 protein is CATSAGGNQPQHF.

This clone was seen a few times. The read is 3 residues too short to cover the CDR3 end, so that end is filled in from the germline J gene. The gene calls are TRBV5-3 and TRBJ1-1, with 10 bases that match TRBD1. Being an ORF, TRBV5-3 has a function that is uncertain. The V gene end was trimmed by 4 bases and the J gene end by 4 bases; junction bases not matched to a gene: 16. The CDR3 length is 18 residues. The covered CDR3 bases are TGTGCCAGAAGCCCAGGGGCCGGGCCGGGACAGGGGTTCACTGAA. This encodes CARSPGAGPGQGFTE. The entire CDR3 protein is CARSPGAGPGQGFTEAFF.

The sample holds a few counts of this clone. The read finishes 3 residues shy of the CDR3 end, and the germline J gene is used to complete it. The V call is TRBV30, the J call TRBJ1-2, with a tentative D call TRBD1 (6 bases). The CDR3 has 12 residues. Trimming stripped 3 bases from V and 6 bases from J, with 11 bases between. CDR1 is GTSNPN and CDR2 is SVGIG in the germline V gene (reference sequence). CDR3 bases read: TGTGCCTGGAGCGTTGGGACAAATGGC. Translation: CAWSVGTNG. From start to end, the CDR3 is CAWSVGTNGYTF.

A few counts support this clone. The read comes to an end 3 residues before the CDR3 does, leaving the germline J gene to fill in the end. The chain links TRBV2 to TRBJ2-5; TRBD2 might be the D (5 bases). CDR1 and CDR2 (germline): SNHLY, FYNNEI. The V end lost 8 bases, the J end lost 5 bases, and 18 bases lay between the germline ends. This CDR3 has 14 residues. CDR3 region: CASRRLSSVETQYF. CDR3 DNA (partial): TGTGCCAGCCGACGACTATCAAGTGTCGAGACC.

With respect to this clone: The read ends 3 residues shy of where the CDR3 ends; the end is completed using the germline J gene. The rearrangement joins TRBV20-1 to TRBJ2-7; 8 bases are a match to TRBD2. This CDR3 is built from 13 residues. V was pared by 5 bases and J by 5 bases, with 8 bases of the junction left unmatched. Germline CDR1 reads DFQATT; CDR2 reads SNEGSKA (reference sequence). The CDR3 loop is CSAEGGGIHEQYF. CDR3 DNA (partial): TGCAGTGCTGAAGGCGGGGGGATCCACGAG.